The 9 T cell receptor beta chains reported below all come from one sample, sequenced in a study of regulatory T cells in long-lasting Graves disease. Arm-PCR with iRepertoire HTBI primers amplified the CDR3 regions for these TCR beta libraries. TCRdb recomputed calls from the multiplex PCR reads with MiXCR, one row per CDR3 protein. The table lists 430,000 or so distinct CDR3 sequences, around 23% of them singletons, with roughly 13% in the top ten. The time point here: persistent/refractory GD, antithyroid drugs over 5 years with positive TRAb. PBMCs provided the RNA from which the TCR library was made. Sequenced material: peripheral blood mononuclear cells (PBMCs), taken when the disease was refractory, from a patient treated with antithyroid drugs. The receptors here all came from a female donor with Graves disease.

This clonotype was seen ten or more times. The CDR3 region is CASSNPQGPQYF. DNA of the CDR3: TGTGCCAGCAGTAACCCCCAGGGACCCCAGTACTTC. This rearrangement joins TRBV28 to TRBJ2-7; D may correspond to TRBD1 or TRBD2 (5 bases each). V lost 5 bases and J lost 10, with 15 bases in between. From germline, CDR1 is MDHEN and CDR2 SYDVKM. The CDR3 has 12 residues.

This clonotype occurred many times. This rearrangement joins TRBV6-1 to TRBJ2-5, with 14 nucleotides matching TRBD2. The CDR3 extends over 16 amino acids. The ends lost 6 bases at V and 5 bases at J; junction bases unmatched: 8. Germline lookup yields CDR1 MNHNS and CDR2 SASEGT. In DNA form, the CDR3 reads TGTGCCAGCAGGGGACTAGCGGGAGCGTCGGGGGAGACCCAGTACTTC. Its protein product is CASRGLAGASGETQYF.

This clonotype was detected a few times. The rearrangement joins TRBV29-1 to TRBJ1-4, with a possible D match to TRBD1 (5 bases). The CDR3 length is 15 residues. The germline V gene encodes CDR1 SQVTM and CDR2 ANQGSEA. Trimming shortened V by 8 bases and J by 4 bases, and 20 bases separated the two germline ends. The CDR3 here is CSIAPEGSINEKLFF. CDR3 coding DNA: TGCAGCATTGCCCCCGAGGGGTCCATTAATGAAAAACTGTTTTTT.

This clonotype has ten or more counts. The V gene is TRBV2, the J gene TRBJ1-2; no firm D call. V was clipped by 0 bases and J by 1 base, with 6 bases between them. CDR3 length: 14 residues. Germline values: CDR1 SNHLY, CDR2 FYNNEI. CDR3 residues: CASSEANSNYGYTF. The CDR3 DNA reads TGTGCCAGCAGTGAAGCGAACAGTAACTATGGCTACACCTTC.

Ten or more counts support this clonotype. The V gene is TRBV12-3 or TRBV12-4, the J gene TRBJ2-2; D is unresolved. The CDR3 is 15 amino acids. Between the trimmed V and J ends, which lost 4 bases and 2 bases, there was a span of 11 bases. The CDR3 sequence: CASSSGRVNTGELFF. The CDR3 nucleotides are TGTGCCAGCAGTTCCGGACGGGTAAACACCGGGGAGCTGTTTTTT.

The table lists this clonotype with many counts. The rearrangement links TRBV2 to TRBJ1-5; 7 nucleotides align to TRBD1. Trimming removed 3 bases from V and 5 bases from J; junction bases left unmatched: 4. The CDR3 loop spans 14 amino acids. In germline, CDR1 is SNHLY, CDR2 FYNNEI. Here the CDR3 reads CASSDRQGDQPQHF. The CDR3 DNA reads as TGTGCCAGCAGTGATCGACAGGGTGATCAGCCCCAGCATTTT. Drawing the rest from reference TRBV2 and TRBJ1-5, the complete variable domain is EPEVTQTPSHQVTQMGQEVILRCVPISNHLYFYWYRQILGQKVEFLVSFYNNEISEKSEIFDDQFSVERPDGSNFTLKIRSTKLEDSAMYFCASSDRQGDQPQHFGDGTRLSIL.

This clonotype has a count of ten or more. The chain is built from TRBV25-1 and TRBJ2-5; possible D gene TRBD2, 8 bases. The V end lost 3 bases, the J end lost 0 bases, and 20 bases lay between the germline ends. CDR3 size: 18 residues. Per the germline V gene, CDR1 is MGHDK and CDR2 is SYGVNS. The CDR3 spells CASSDRLGGGRYQETQYF. The CDR3 nucleotides read TGTGCCAGCAGTGATCGTTTAGGGGGCGGGAGGTACCAAGAGACCCAGTACTTC.

This clonotype was recorded many times. The chain couples TRBV6-1 to TRBJ1-5, with D possibly matching TRBD1 (6 bases). The germline V and J ends were trimmed by 4 bases and 3 bases, with 16 bases remaining between them. The CDR3 sequence is 16 residues long. CDR1 is MNHNS and CDR2 is SASEGT in the germline V gene. CDR3 sequence (DNA): TGTGCCAGCAGTGTAAAACAGGGAATCTTCAATCAGCCCCAGCATTTT. Its translation is CASSVKQGIFNQPQHF.

This clonotype was seen once. The V and J genes are TRBV30 and TRBJ2-7; 9 bases agree with TRBD2. V lost 3 bases and J lost 0; bases outside the gene matches: 3. The germline gives CDR1 GTSNPN, CDR2 SVGIG (reference sequence). CDR3 size: 14 residues. The CDR3 sequence: CAWRGSGSSYEQYF. The CDR3 DNA reads as TGTGCCTGGAGAGGTAGCGGGAGCTCCTACGAGCAGTACTTC.